This TCR beta chain derives from a study of vaccination and CD4 T cells after COVID-19. Overall study context: The stimulus for the cells was overlapping spike peptides derived from SARS-CoV-2, HCoV-NL63, HCoV-OC43 and HCoV-229E.

The Oncomine TCR Beta short-read assay was applied to DNA of cultured CD4+ T cells. Someone extracted genomic DNA from cultured CD4+ T cells. Using its own MiXCR run on the PCR reads, TCRdb lists one record per CDR3 protein. The sample shows approximately 12,000 distinct CDR3 sequences, approximately 50% of them seen only once. V was cut by 6 bases and J by 5 bases, with 24 bases left in between. There are 17 residues in the CDR3. Germline CDR1 MNHEY, CDR2 SMNVEV (reference sequence). About this clonotype: Its specificity is not known.

The treatment denotes: roughly ten-day PBMC culture with coronavirus spike peptide pools or control peptides (ViraFEST assay). ViraFEST sequenced TCRs after peptide-pool expansion of antigen-specific T cells. This receptor was identified in a human donor who had recovered from COVID-19. The sequenced sample consisted of CD4+ T cells from blood, cultured in vitro. J is TRBJ2-3 and V is TRBV27; TRBD1 might be the D (6 bases). CDR3 sequence (DNA): TGTGCCAGCAGGACCTCACCCCGGGACACACTAGGAGATACGCAGTATTTT. Translating it yields CASRTSPRDTLGDTQYF.